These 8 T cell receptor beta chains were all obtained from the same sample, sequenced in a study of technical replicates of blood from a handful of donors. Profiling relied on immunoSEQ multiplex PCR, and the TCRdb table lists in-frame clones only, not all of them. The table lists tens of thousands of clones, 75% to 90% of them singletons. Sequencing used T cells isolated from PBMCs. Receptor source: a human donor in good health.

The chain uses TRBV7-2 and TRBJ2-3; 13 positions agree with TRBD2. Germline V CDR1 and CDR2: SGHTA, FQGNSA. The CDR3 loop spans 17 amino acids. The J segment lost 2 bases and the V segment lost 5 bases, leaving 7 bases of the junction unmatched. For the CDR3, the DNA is TGTGCCAGCAGCCCCAAGGGACTAGCGGGGTACACAGATACGCAGTATTTT. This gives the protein CASSPKGLAGYTDTQYF.

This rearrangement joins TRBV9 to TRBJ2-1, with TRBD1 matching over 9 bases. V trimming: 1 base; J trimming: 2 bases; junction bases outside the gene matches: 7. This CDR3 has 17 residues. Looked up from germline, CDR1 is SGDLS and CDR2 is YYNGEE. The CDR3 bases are TGTGCCAGCAGCGTAAACCCGGGACAGGGAACCTACAATGAGCAGTTCTTC. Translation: CASSVNPGQGTYNEQFF.

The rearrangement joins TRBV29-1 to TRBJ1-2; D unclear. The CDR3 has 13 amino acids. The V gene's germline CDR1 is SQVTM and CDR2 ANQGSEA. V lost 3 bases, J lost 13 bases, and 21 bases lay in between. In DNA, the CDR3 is TGCAGCGTTGACGAAATCGCCGGGGAGGCGACCACCTTC. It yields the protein CSVDEIAGEATTF. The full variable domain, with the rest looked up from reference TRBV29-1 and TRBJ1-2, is SAVISQKPSRDICQRGTSLTIQCQVDSQVTMMFWYRQQPGQSLTLIATANQGSEATYESGFVIDKFPISRPNLTFSTLTVSNMSPEDSSIYLCSVDEIAGEATTFGSGTRLTVV.

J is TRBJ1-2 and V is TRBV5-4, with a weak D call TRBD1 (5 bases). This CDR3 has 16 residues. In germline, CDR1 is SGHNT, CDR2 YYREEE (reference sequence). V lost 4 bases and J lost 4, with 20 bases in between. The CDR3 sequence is CASSPSKGSASYGYTF. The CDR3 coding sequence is TGTGCCAGCAGCCCCAGCAAGGGGTCTGCCAGCTATGGCTACACCTTC.

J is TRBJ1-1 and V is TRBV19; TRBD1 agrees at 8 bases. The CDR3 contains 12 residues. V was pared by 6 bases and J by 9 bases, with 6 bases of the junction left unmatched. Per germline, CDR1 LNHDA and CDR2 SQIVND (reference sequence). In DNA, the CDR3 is TGTGCCAGTAGCCTTGACAGGGGACAAGCTTTCTTT. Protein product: CASSLDRGQAFF.

The CDR3 is CASIPAGTLEGYTF. The CDR3 DNA reads TGTGCCAGTATACCAGCCGGGACACTGGAGGGCTACACCTTC. The chain carries TRBV19 and TRBJ1-2; the D gene is possibly TRBD1 (6 bases). Trimming left V 7 bases short and J 8 bases short, with 20 bases between. Germline CDR1 reads LNHDA; CDR2 reads SQIVND (reference sequence). CDR3 size: 14 residues.

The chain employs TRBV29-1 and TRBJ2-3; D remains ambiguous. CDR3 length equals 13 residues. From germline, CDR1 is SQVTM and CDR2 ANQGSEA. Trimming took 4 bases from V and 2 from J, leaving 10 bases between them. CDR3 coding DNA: TGCAGCGTTGGAAGGAGATTCACAGATACGCAGTATTTT. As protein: CSVGRRFTDTQYF.

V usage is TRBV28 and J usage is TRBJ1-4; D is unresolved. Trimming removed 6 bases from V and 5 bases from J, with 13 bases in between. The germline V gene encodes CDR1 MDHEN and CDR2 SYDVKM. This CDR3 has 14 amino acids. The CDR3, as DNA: TGTGCCAGCAGGCCGGGTGACGTAAATGAAAAACTGTTTTTT. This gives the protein CASRPGDVNEKLFF. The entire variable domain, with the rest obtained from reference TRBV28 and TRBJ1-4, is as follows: DVKVTQSSRYLVKRTGEKVFLECVQDMDHENMFWYRQDPGLGLRLIYFSYDVKMKEKGDIPEGYSVSREKKERFSLILESASTNQTSMYLCASRPGDVNEKLFFGSGTQLSVL.